The subject of this entry is one T cell receptor (beta chain). Its antigen is not identified. The assay that was used to sequence DNA from cultured CD4+ T cells was the Oncomine TCR Beta short-read assay. TCRdb reprocessed the PCR reads via MiXCR and lists one record per CDR3 protein. The sample contains around 5,000 distinct CDR3 sequences, about 44% of which appear only once. Trimming at V came to 0 bases and at J to 6 bases, leaving 5 bases not matched to a gene. The CDR3 is made up of 16 amino acids. Per germline, CDR1 SGDLS and CDR2 YYNGEE. The data belong to a study of vaccination and CD4 T cells after COVID-19. Study findings and constraints: Reactive clonotype counts went from median roughly 20 after infection to some 40 after vaccination, nonsignificantly.

Indicated treatment: roughly 10-day PBMC culture with coronavirus spike peptide pools or control peptides (ViraFEST assay). The J gene is TRBJ2-2, the V gene TRBV9; TRBD2 matches at 10 bases. The sample consisted of CD4+ T cells from blood, cultured in vitro. This receptor was taken from a human donor who had recovered from COVID-19. CDR3 residues: CASSVATGTSAGELFF. CDR3 bases: TGTGCCAGCAGCGTAGCTACAGGGACTAGCGCCGGGGAGCTGTTTTTT.